The clone carrying this T cell receptor beta chain has at least ten counts. Antigen: not known. Amplification of TCR beta CDR3 regions used RNA as the template. During a first-round RT-PCR of the TCR CDR3, the HTBI primer set was used. TCRdb itself ran the multiplex PCR reads through MiXCR, one entry per CDR3 protein. The sample lists about 360,000 distinct CDR3 sequences; around 14% were seen once. The data are from a study of T cells in Graves' hyperthyroidism and ophthalmopathy. General study findings and limits: Stable hyperthyroidism and ophthalmopathy were separated using 13 V-J signatures.

The V end lost 5 bases, the J end lost 4 bases, and 3 bases lay between the germline ends. This CDR3 comprises 11 residues. Source material: blood. The rearrangement joins TRBV12-3 or TRBV12-4 to TRBJ2-1; D gene ambiguous. The TCR was taken from a woman aged 18-29 years with Graves' hyperthyroidism. This CDR3 reads CASSDYNEQFF. Here the CDR3 DNA reads TGTGCCAGCAGTGATTACAATGAGCAGTTCTTC.